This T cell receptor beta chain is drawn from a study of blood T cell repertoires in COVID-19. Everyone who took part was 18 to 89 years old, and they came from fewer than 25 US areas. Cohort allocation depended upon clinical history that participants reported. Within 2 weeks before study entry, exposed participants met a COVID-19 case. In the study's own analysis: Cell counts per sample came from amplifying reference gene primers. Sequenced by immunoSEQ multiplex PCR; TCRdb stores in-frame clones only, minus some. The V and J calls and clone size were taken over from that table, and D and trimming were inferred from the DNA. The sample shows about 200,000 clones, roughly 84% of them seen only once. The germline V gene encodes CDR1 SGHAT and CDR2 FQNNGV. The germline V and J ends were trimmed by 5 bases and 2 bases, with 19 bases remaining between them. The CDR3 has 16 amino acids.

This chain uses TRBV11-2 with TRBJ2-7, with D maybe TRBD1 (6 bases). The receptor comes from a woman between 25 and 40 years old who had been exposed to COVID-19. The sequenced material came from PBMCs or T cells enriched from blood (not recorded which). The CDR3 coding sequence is TGTGCCAGCAGCCCAACCCGGACAGCGAAAACCTACGAGCAGTACTTC. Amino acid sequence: CASSPTRTAKTYEQYF.